This T cell receptor (beta chain) stems from a study of blood T cell repertoires in COVID-19 (dated by TCRdb to 2018 to 2021). Some background on the complete study: Samples from collaborators originated in the United States, Italy and Spain and spanned both the acute and convalescent phases of COVID-19. The material from the prospective study consisted of cDNA or gDNA derived from T cells, B-cell-depleted T cells, or PBMCs. Subjects who had been exposed to COVID-19, were actively infected with it, or had recovered from it provided the deeply sampled blood TCRbeta repertoires that made up the dataset. A freely available public database, intended as a resource for researchers studying the immune response to SARS-CoV-2, is where the repertoires were released. Samples were obtained from the ongoing ImmuneRACE study (first 160 participants) and from 1,000 to 1,500 subjects provided by 6 global collaborators. Sample metadata almost always included a de-identified subject ID, COVID-19 status, age in years and sex. Where available, HLA class I and class II types were obtained from metadata supplied by the sample provider rather than from assay-based typing.

Trimming removed 3 bases from V and 3 bases from J; the gene matches leave 2 bases unexplained. From its cysteine to its phenylalanine, the CDR3 spans 13 amino acids. Only CDR3 DNA is held: 39 bases, read in frame from base 1. The paper as a whole reports these results and caveats: Clinical and demographic metadata were provided uncurated, with the amount varying by source and participant.

TCRbeta CDR3 regions were amplified from genomic DNA using the immunoSEQ Assay, a bias-controlled multiplex PCR. In the original analysis: Nucleated cell counts per sample were estimated from amplification of reference gene primers within the assay. To quantify the absolute abundance of each unique TCRbeta CDR3 rearrangement, sequence reads were collapsed and filtered. For each sample, productive Simpson clonality was calculated as the square root of Simpson's diversity index over productive rearrangements. TCRdb re-hosts the immuneACCESS table, in-frame sequences only. Its copies lack some clones; in the studies checked, an unresolved V gene accounts for under half of them, and the cause for the rest is not known. V, J and clone size reflect that table, while D and trimming were determined from the DNA. The sample contains 35,000 to 45,000 clones, 70% to 80% of them found a single time. The top ten constitute 7.5% to 10% of the sample.

Whole blood was collected in K2EDTA tubes by collaborating institutions according to the institutions' own protocols. For TCRbeta analysis, collaborator samples were shipped as frozen whole blood, as isolated PBMCs, or as DNA extracted from either sample type. This clone is described as medium-sized (0.01 to 0.1%). What antigen it recognizes has not been identified. No base quality values were provided; no much bigger clone lies one nucleotide off. This TCR derives from a man between 65 and 80 years old with active or convalescent COVID-19. The sequenced sample was peripheral blood. The V and J segments used are TRBV12-3 or TRBV12-4 and TRBJ2-7, and 7 junction bases match TRBD2. DNA sequence: TGTGCCAGCAGTTTGGGGGGGTTCTACGAGCAGTACTTC. Protein translation: CASSLGGFYEQYF.